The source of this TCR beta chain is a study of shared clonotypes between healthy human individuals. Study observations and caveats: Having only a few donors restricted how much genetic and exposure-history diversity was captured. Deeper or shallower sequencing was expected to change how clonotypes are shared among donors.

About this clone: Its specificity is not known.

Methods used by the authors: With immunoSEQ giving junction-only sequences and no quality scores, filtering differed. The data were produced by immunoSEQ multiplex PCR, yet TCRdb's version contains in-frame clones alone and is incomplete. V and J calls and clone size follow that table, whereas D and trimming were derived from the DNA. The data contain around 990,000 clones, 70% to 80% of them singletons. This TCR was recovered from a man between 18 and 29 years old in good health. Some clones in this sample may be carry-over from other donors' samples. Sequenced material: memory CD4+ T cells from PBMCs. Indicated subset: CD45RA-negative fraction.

The DNA for the CDR3 is TGCGCCAGCAGCCAAGAACGCGGTGTACGGTATACGGCTTTCTTT. Amino acid sequence: CASSQERGVRYTAFF. The rearrangement uses TRBV4-1 and TRBJ1-1, with D unclear. CDR3 length: 15 residues. The V gene lost 0 bases and the J gene lost 11 bases, with 19 bases spanning the gap. Germline CDR1 MGHRA, CDR2 YSYEKL.